This T cell receptor (beta chain) was captured by sequencing in a study of cytomegalovirus exposure and HLA in healthy donors (dated by TCRdb to 2016 to 2017). Study-wide context: An earlier analysis of several hundred of the donors reported 276 Gb of sequence data and 90 million to 120 million unique TCR beta sequences obtained from around 190 million T cells. An early release that covered around 590 HLA-typed donors contained approximately 300 gigabases of sequencing data and about 93 million unique TCR sequences. The genetic ancestry cluster associated with self-reported Caucasian donors included about 81% of the approximately 430 genotyped donors. The aim of the study was to test whether cataloging public T cell receptors could identify signatures of past pathogen exposure. The T cell repertoires of under 750 subjects were profiled by immunosequencing and related to cytomegalovirus serostatus. In addition to the first cohort of roughly 670 subjects, a separate validation cohort of over 90 different subjects was used. To predict cytomegalovirus infection status, the study combined high-throughput TCR immunosequencing, statistical association of individual TCRs with disease status, and machine learning. A later analysis re-examined previously published TCR beta repertoires from just over 650 donors and added high-resolution HLA genotyping to investigate patterns of TCR occurrence. Rather than using new phenotypic data, the later analysis identified candidate immune exposures from TCR beta sequences and from how often those sequences occurred across donors. An earlier analysis of roughly 580 of the donors used high-throughput TCR beta sequencing to judge whether each TCR beta V gene segment behaved as functional or pseudogenic. Alongside the repertoire data, information on donor age, sex, ethnicity and CMV serostatus was compiled. In a later genetic analysis, genome-wide SNP genotypes for about 65% of the roughly 670 donors were used, and that subset was treated as a discovery cohort. All discovery cohort repertoires had been generated using a single sequencing platform. HLA typing covered class I and class II loci at four-digit resolution. The number of donors typed differed by locus, with 629-630 for A, B, C, DRB1 and DQB1, 522 for DQA1, 600 to 610 for DPA1, and around 450 for DPB1. Roughly 5 DR-DQ haplotypes were handled as single units for association and clustering because linkage in the cohort was strong. On average, around 230,000 unique TCR beta nucleotide sequences were sequenced per donor among 300 to 500 genotyped donors of the cohort, with roughly 18% of those sequences being non-productive. The full study reports these points: A cluster of highly shared sequence variants was judged likely to be a technical artifact of the sequencing pipeline. In a later analysis, several top co-occurrence clusters were reported to appear linked to parvovirus B19, influenza, CMV and Epstein-Barr virus. Linkage disequilibrium might explain the correlated functional status among segregating V segments, but an unknown experimental factor could not be ruled out. A further reported finding was that TCR beta sequences accurately predicted the HLA-A and HLA-B alleles for most subjects in the first cohort. A few of the identified cytomegalovirus-associated TCR beta chains were confirmed in vitro to be specific for cytomegalovirus antigens. While some public TCRs were present in many individuals, most TCR sequences turned up only very rarely across donors. According to the authors, the approach could potentially be generalized to other disease states and immunological phenotypes. A total of about 150 TCR beta chains were listed by the study as associated with cytomegalovirus. Because HLA typing was missing for some donors at each locus, association tests included only the typed subset. Compared with equally common non-associated chains, HLA-associated TCR beta chains in a later analysis were more clonally expanded and had lower generation probabilities. Cytomegalovirus status was reported to be diagnosed by the classifier with high specificity and sensitivity in both the original and validation cohorts. The presence/absence analyses assumed that sequencing depth was roughly uniform across donors, and that assumption may not be true. The earlier analysis of approximately 540 of the donors excluded around 17 rarely observed V segments, including chromosome 9 orphons, because counts were too low. The only immune exposure information available for the cohort was CMV serostatus. Some IMGT-functional V segments, including TRBV6-2 and TRBV6-3, could not be distinguished by the 87-base-pair reads and were therefore excluded. Strong co-occurrence of HLA alleles, especially DR and DQ, made assigning TCR associations to individual alleles difficult. Most CMV-associated TCR beta chains appeared to be HLA-restricted in a later analysis, and the HLA associations seemed to be driven largely by CMV exposure. This cohort had only TCR beta chains sequenced, and the lack of alpha or paired-chain data limited which features could be detected. In a later genetic analysis, fewer N-insertions in productive TCRs were reported among donors in an Asian-associated ancestry cluster than the roughly 710-donor mean. In an earlier analysis of 587 of the donors, most TCR beta V segments appeared in productive rearrangements about 90% or about 30% of the time, broadly matching IMGT annotations. Specific HLA alleles were associated with 15,000 to 20,000 TCR beta sequences at a false discovery rate of 0.05 in a later analysis. A later analysis found that TCR association rates varied across HLA loci, with DRB1 alleles showing the most associated TCRs and HLA-C alleles the fewest. V-gene and J-gene trimming of TCR beta chains was associated with a missense DCLRE1C variant in a later genetic analysis, and the association was replicated in an independent cohort.

This clone was observed once. The antigen this receptor binds is unknown. Nothing much larger sits one base from this clone, and base qualities are not available. The cohort comprised some 680 healthy bone marrow donors. Cohort members were all nominally healthy when sampled, although unrecorded immune exposures were likely present. The donor was CMV seropositive and was included in the group of 250 to 300 seropositive cohort members. Each donor provided a peripheral blood sample, and peripheral blood mononuclear cells were used for TCR beta sequencing. Genomic DNA extraction from the blood cell samples was performed with the Qiagen DNeasy Blood Extraction Kit. Preparation of the library involved the immunoSEQ multiplex PCR assay. A mixture of 60 forward primers for TCR Vbeta segments and 13 reverse primers for TCR Jbeta segments was used in the multiplex PCR. A multiplex PCR assay on genomic DNA amplified the CDR3 region of rearranged TCR beta genes. On the Illumina HiSeq System, the amplified TCR beta libraries were sequenced as 87-base-pair reads. The authors processed their data as follows. A later analysis tallied 75 million to 95 million unique TCR beta chains across the roughly 610 repertoires, and around 10 million of those chains were shared by two or more donors. A nearest-neighbor algorithm error-corrected the raw reads and collapsed the reads into unique sequences, merging closely related sequences to remove PCR and sequencing errors. CDR3 sequences were aligned to IMGT reference sequences to assign V, D and J gene segments. For a sequence to be retained, a match of at least six nucleotides to both a V gene segment and a J gene segment was required. Rearrangements were classified as productive when the CDR3 lacked stop codons and remained in frame with V and J, and all other rearrangements were classified as non-productive. Following IMGT convention, CDR3 was defined as the stretch from the second conserved V-encoded cysteine to the conserved J-encoded phenylalanine. In an earlier analysis of approximately 590 of the donors, sequences lacking an unambiguous match to a single V gene segment were excluded. An earlier analysis of under 750 of the donors called V segments functional above 56.7% productive rearrangements and segregating when the between-donor standard deviation exceeded 5%. A statistical classification framework was built to diagnose cytomegalovirus status from the catalog of TCR beta chain sequences. V and J gene assignment, in a later analysis, came from comparing TCR nucleotide sequences with IMGT/GENE-DB human TR gene sequences. In a later analysis, CDR3 sequences and most-parsimonious VDJ recombination scenarios were assigned using the TCRdist pipeline. In a later analysis, each TCR beta chain was defined by its CDR3 amino acid sequence together with its V-gene family, and reads lacking a unique V-gene family were excluded. To address suspected cross-contamination and a sequencing artifact, a later analysis removed approximately 590 highly shared, low-generation-probability nucleotide sequences. A later analysis calculated a clonal expansion index for each public chain from normalized within-repertoire ranks of inferred template counts. Generation probabilities in a later analysis came from a VDJ recombination model fitted to out-of-frame rearrangements, and those results were checked against IGoR. A later analysis scored TCR-TCR, TCR-HLA and TCR-CMV co-occurrence with hypergeometric tests, applying a repertoire-size bias correction to TCR pairs. In a later analysis, false discovery rates were estimated by permuting HLA or CMV assignments 20 times. A later analysis grouped co-occurring TCRs with DBSCAN, adding TCRdist sequence similarity when clustering within HLA-allele-positive subsets. Repertoires with fewer than 30,000 or more than 120,000 public chains, plus five repertoires with anomalous nucleotide sharing, were excluded from co-occurrence clustering. TCRdb limited this immuneACCESS table to in-frame rearrangements with V and J called. A share of clones is missing; checked studies link under half to unresolved V genes, and the rest is unexplained. V and J calls plus clone size are reproduced from that table; the DNA served to infer D and trimming. The sample has about 140,000 clones on record, about 86% of them singletons. The ten largest clonotypes hold 3.5% to 5% of the sample.

For CDR1 and CDR2, the germline V gene lists ENHRY and SYGVKD. The junction shows trimming of 3 bases on V and 9 bases on J, and the gene matches do not reach 7 bases of it. There are 13 amino acids in the CDR3, from cysteine to phenylalanine inclusive. Of the read, only the CDR3 DNA is kept; its 39 bases are in frame from base 1. The rearrangement combines TRBV10-3 with TRBJ1-1; TRBD1 aligns with 7 central bases. The sequence was obtained from a man aged 40-55 years in good health and CMV-seropositive. Sequences were obtained from PBMCs. Here is the DNA: TGTGCCATCAGTGAAAATCACAGGGGCAAAGCTTTCTTT. This yields the protein CAISENHRGKAFF.